The 18 T cell receptor beta chains reported below all come from one sample, sequenced in a study of shared clonotypes between healthy human individuals. Only in-frame clones appear in the TCRdb table, and some are missing; sequencing was by immunoSEQ multiplex PCR. The sample records around 700,000 clones, roughly 78% being singletons. Sequencing was done on a sample of memory CD4+ T cells sorted from blood. This sample's subset: CD45RA-negative fraction. These receptors were collected from a woman younger than 45 in good health.

This clone appeared many times. The CDR3 loop reads CASSLTTGKDTEAFF. The CDR3 bases are TGTGCCAGCAGCTTAACCACAGGGAAGGACACTGAAGCTTTCTTT. The chain recombines TRBV7-3 with TRBJ1-1; possibly TRBD1 for D (6 bases). The CDR3 runs 15 residues. Trimming left V 0 bases short and J 3 bases short, with 11 bases between. CDR1 is SGHTA, CDR2 FQGTGA, per germline.

This clone appeared a few times. The chain employs TRBV10-1 and TRBJ2-1; 8 nucleotides align to TRBD1. After removal of 0 bases from V and 2 bases from J, the junction contained 9 bases not matched to a gene. This CDR3 spans 18 amino acids. The germline V gene has CDR1 WNHNN and CDR2 SYGVQD (reference sequence). The CDR3 loop reads CASSESGRQGRTYNEQFF. CDR3 DNA: TGCGCCAGCAGTGAGTCCGGTAGACAGGGGAGGACCTACAATGAGCAGTTCTTC.

The chain is built from TRBV5-4 and TRBJ2-6, with a weak D call TRBD2 (5 bases). The CDR3 spans 14 residues. V was trimmed by 5 bases and J by 5 bases, leaving 11 bases between them. In germline, CDR1 is SGHNT, CDR2 YYREEE (reference sequence). This CDR3 is CASSTPGRANVLTF. The CDR3 coding sequence is TGTGCCAGCAGTACCCCGGGGAGGGCCAACGTCCTGACTTTC.

CDR3 protein: CASSLRDANTGELFF. The DNA for the CDR3 is TGTGCCAGCAGCCTCCGGGACGCGAACACCGGGGAGCTGTTTTTT. V gene TRBV21-1 combines with J gene TRBJ2-2. TRBV21-1 is a pseudogene segment. This CDR3 region has 15 residues.

V gene TRBV5-6 combines with J gene TRBJ1-2, with TRBD1 identical over 9 bases. Germline CDR1 is SGHDT and CDR2 is YYEEEE. The CDR3 consists of 14 residues. V lost 7 bases to trimming and J lost 4 bases; unmatched junction nucleotides: 8. In DNA, the CDR3 is TGTGCCAGCGGTCCCTGGGACAGGGCCTATGGCTACACCTTC. This gives the protein CASGPWDRAYGYTF.

A single count supports this clone. The V gene is TRBV6-4, the J gene TRBJ2-3; maybe TRBD2 (6 bases). The CDR3 spans 16 residues. The ends were cut back, 5 bases at V and 0 bases at J, with 15 bases in the middle. Germline V gene sequence: CDR1 MRHNA, CDR2 SNTAGT. The CDR3 is CASSLEAGGSTDTQYF. CDR3 DNA sequence: TGTGCCAGCAGTCTAGAAGCGGGTGGTAGCACAGATACGCAGTATTTT.

V and J are TRBV7-3 and TRBJ2-7; maybe TRBD1 (5 bases). The V end was cut by 5 bases, the J end by 0 bases, with 8 bases between. Germline V gene data show CDR1 as SGHTA and CDR2 as FQGTGA. The CDR3 consists of 13 residues. Here the CDR3 reads CASSAQASYEQYF. The CDR3, as DNA: TGTGCCAGCAGCGCACAGGCCTCCTACGAGCAGTACTTC.

The chain couples TRBV7-6 to TRBJ2-5, with 9 bases aligning to TRBD1. This CDR3 spans 14 amino acids. J lost 3 bases, V lost 5 bases, and 4 bases had no gene match. From germline, CDR1 is SGHVS and CDR2 FNYEAQ. CDR3 sequence: CASSPGTGKETQYF. The CDR3 DNA follows: TGTGCCAGCAGCCCCGGGACAGGGAAAGAGACCCAGTACTTC.

Remarks on this clone: Just one base apart from a much larger clone, this may be a read error. Distinct nucleotide sequences in the sample also encode this CDR3. The CDR3 coding sequence is TGTGCCAGCAGCTTAGTTGGGGGTAGCAATCAGCCCCAGCATTTT. Translated: CASSLVGGSNQPQHF. The genes are TRBV7-2 and TRBJ1-5; D may be TRBD1 (5 bases). The CDR3 runs to 15 residues. V was cut by 1 base and J by 0 bases, with 7 bases left in between. Germline CDR1 SGHTA, CDR2 FQGNSA. Based on the CDR3 plus reference TRBV7-2 and TRBJ1-5, the full variable domain is GAGVSQSPSNKVTEKGKDVELRCDPISGHTALYWYRQSLGQGLEFLIYFQGNSAPDKSGLPSDRFSAERTGGSVSTLTIQRTQQEDSAVYLCASSLVGGSNQPQHFGDGTRLSIL.

The CDR3 here is CASGPGTGEETQYF. CDR3 DNA: TGTGCCAGCGGTCCCGGGACAGGGGAAGAGACCCAGTACTTC. This rearrangement joins TRBV2 to TRBJ2-5, with 10 bases lining up with TRBD1. Germline assignment: CDR1 SNHLY and CDR2 FYNNEI. CDR3 size: 14 residues. The J segment lost 3 bases and the V segment lost 8 bases, leaving 6 bases of the junction unmatched.

Concerning this clone: One end of the junction fails to match germline, which may point to a read error. The V call is TRBV7-9, the J call TRBJ2-5; no firm D call. Germline V gene lookup returns CDR1 SEHNR and CDR2 FQNEAQ (reference sequence). This CDR3 has 12 residues. CDR3 DNA sequence: TGTGCCAGCAGCTTGTCCGGGCCGAAATGGGACTTC. Amino acids: CASSLSGPKWDF.

V usage is TRBV29-1 and J usage is TRBJ1-2; D ambiguous. The CDR3 is 12 residues long. V was clipped by 4 bases and J by 2 bases, with 8 bases between them. Per the germline V gene, CDR1 is SQVTM and CDR2 is ANQGSEA. The CDR3 here is CSVGPANYGYTF. The CDR3 DNA follows: TGCAGCGTTGGGCCAGCGAACTATGGCTACACCTTC.

This clone was seen a single time. The genes are TRBV5-1 and TRBJ2-2; D is ambiguous. The germline gives CDR1 SGHRS, CDR2 YFSETQ. V was shortened by 4 bases and J by 6 bases, with 7 bases between the two germline ends. The CDR3 extends over 12 amino acids. CDR3 amino acids: CASSAWAGELFF. The DNA of the CDR3 is TGCGCCAGCAGCGCCTGGGCCGGGGAGCTGTTTTTT.

The chain recombines TRBV11-2 with TRBJ1-2; D gene unclear. This CDR3 has 13 residues. Germline CDR1 SGHAT, CDR2 FQNNGV. Deletions cut 5 bases from V and 8 bases from J, with 15 bases between. The DNA of the CDR3 is TGTGCCAGCAGCCAGGACTACGGGGAGGGCTACACCTTC. It specifies CASSQDYGEGYTF.

This chain uses TRBV18 with TRBJ2-7; TRBD1 is a possible D gene (5 bases). The CDR3 totals 16 residues. The V gene lost 3 bases and the J gene lost 0 bases, with 15 bases spanning the gap. CDR1 KGHSH and CDR2 LQKENI come from the germline V gene. The CDR3 nucleotides are TGTGCCAGCTCACCGGAAAGGGGCAGACTCTCCTACGAGCAGTACTTC. It yields the protein CASSPERGRLSYEQYF.

This chain connects TRBV6-6 to TRBJ2-7; D is perhaps TRBD1 (5 bases). This CDR3 contains 15 residues. Trimming took off 2 bases at V and 2 bases at J, with 13 bases between the two ends. Germline CDR1 is MNHNY and CDR2 is SVGAGI (reference sequence). CDR3 in DNA: TGTGCCAGCAGTTACGGCAGGGCCAGGGCCTACGAGCAGTACTTC. Translating gives CASSYGRARAYEQYF.

This chain connects TRBV5-1 to TRBJ2-1; 8 bases agree with TRBD2. The junction had 13 bases not matched to a gene; V was cut back by 0 bases and J by 8 bases. CDR3 length: 17 amino acids. Germline V lookup: CDR1 SGHRS, CDR2 YFSETQ. The CDR3 nucleotides read TGCGCCAGCAGCTTGGCCGGGACTAGTTTGGCCTCCTATGAGCAGTTCTTC. This gives the protein CASSLAGTSLASYEQFF.

The V call is TRBV4-1, the J call TRBJ2-4; 7 nucleotides agree with TRBD1. The CDR3 has 14 amino acids. V shed 4 bases, J shed 4 bases, and the junction held 4 bases outside the gene matches. Germline lookup yields CDR1 MGHRA and CDR2 YSYEKL. The CDR3 reads CASSRGQQKNIQYF. The CDR3 DNA reads as TGCGCCAGCAGCCGGGGACAGCAAAAAAACATTCAGTACTTC.